The sequence of this T cell receptor (beta chain) was determined in a study of human T cells and chemical hapten exposure (dated by TCRdb to about 2021). Concerning the study at large: Libraries were combined into a pool for sequencing, and differences in TCR yield between samples came mainly from small differences in library volumes within the pool. From each blood RNA sample, both TCR alpha and TCR beta chains were sequenced. Peripheral blood TCR repertoire changes were tracked in vivo in alopecia patients during primary and secondary sensitization to the hapten diphenylcyclopropenone (DPC).

This clonotype appeared many times. Which antigen it targets is not known. It has no much larger one-base neighbor in the sample; base qualities were not kept. Receptor amplification or capture employed RACE. The sequencing machine was a NextSeq 500. During library preparation, unique molecular identifiers were attached to individual cDNA molecules so that TCRs could be counted in a quantitative, reproducible way. On the authors' methods: The median number of TCRs per sample was some 100,000, ranging from about 20,000 to 750,000. V, J and CDR3 annotation of the TCR reads was carried out using the Decombinator software suite. For PS versus PT1 abundance plots, all samples were subsampled to the same number of TCRs (28,000). TCRs were defined as expanded if absent before sensitization and observed at least eight times at the 2-week time point. TCRdb applied fastp at Q25 and MiXCR to the public reads, then kept only in-frame beta chains. For every CDR3 protein sequence, its rows merge into one entry that carries the most common genes and DNA. TCRdb, rather than the study authors, made the V and J calls. Present in this sample are some 50,000 distinct CDR3 sequences, about 4.5% of which were seen just once. The top ten constitute approximately 1.6% of the sample.

The full study reports these points: No change with DPC sensitization was found in the number of TCRs above 1 in 1000 frequency, and no evidence of global repertoire structure alterations was found. Repeated subsampling changed both the strength of the expansion versus patch-test correlation and the threshold at which that correlation became significant.

In light of the paper, this sample's time point label describes: healthy volunteer bleed at 2 weeks. Total RNA was extracted from unfractionated whole blood that had been collected in Tempus Blood RNA tubes. As TCR sequencing controls, about five healthy volunteers were used, with blood taken at day 0, 2 weeks and 6 weeks. From the cysteine up to the phenylalanine, the CDR3 has a length of 14 residues. CDR3 DNA is the only sequence kept; it has 42 bases, read in frame from the first base. CDR1 is given as SGHTA and CDR2 as FQGNSA, both from the germline V gene. V is cut by 2 bases and J by 6 bases, and the space between the germline ends is 13 bases.

The receptor chain draws on TRBV7-2 and TRBJ2-5, with TRBD2 as a weak D call on 6 bases. Source material: whole blood. The TCR comes from a female donor in good health. Some clones in this sample may be carry-over from other donors' samples. The CDR3 sequence is CASSLRRGLQTQYF. The base sequence is TGTGCCAGCAGCTTAAGGAGGGGCCTTCAGACCCAGTACTTC. With the portions outside the CDR3 filled from the reference TRBV7-2 and TRBJ2-5 genes, the complete variable region becomes GAGVSQSPSNKVTEKGKDVELRCDPISGHTALYWYRQSLGQGLEFLIYFQGNSAPDKSGLPSDRFSAERTGGSVSTLTIQRTQQEDSAVYLCASSLRRGLQTQYFGPGTRLLVL.